This is a list of T cell receptor beta chains from one sample in a study of T cell changes during pregnancy in multiple sclerosis. Data came from immunoSEQ multiplex PCR; TCRdb stores just in-frame clones and leaves some out. The data contain tens of thousands of clones, 88% of them singletons. Material: peripheral blood, obtained in the first trimester of pregnancy. These receptors came from a female donor with multiple sclerosis, enrolled in a pregnancy study. Each CDR3 is given with its conserved first and last residue. Fields, in order: V gene, J gene, CDR3 protein.

v_gene: TRBV27; j_gene: TRBJ2-1; CDR3aa: CASSPYGERSNEQFF
v_gene: TRBV29-1; j_gene: TRBJ2-1; CDR3aa: CSVKNGRAVGEQFF
v_gene: TRBV6-5; j_gene: TRBJ1-2; CDR3aa: CASTSPGRSSYGYTF
v_gene: TRBV19; j_gene: TRBJ2-7; CDR3aa: CASSILAGNSYEQYF
v_gene: TRBV9; j_gene: TRBJ1-1; CDR3aa: CASSVVGRAAEAFF
v_gene: TRBV28; j_gene: TRBJ2-1; CDR3aa: CASSWGLAGNEQFF
v_gene: TRBV19; j_gene: TRBJ2-7; CDR3aa: CASRWASGSYEQYF
v_gene: TRBV5-4; j_gene: TRBJ2-3; CDR3aa: CASSEDSTDTQYF
v_gene: TRBV5-8; j_gene: TRBJ1-4; CDR3aa: CASRYRGASEKLFF
v_gene: TRBV25-1; j_gene: TRBJ2-7; CDR3aa: CASSGRGSTYEQYF